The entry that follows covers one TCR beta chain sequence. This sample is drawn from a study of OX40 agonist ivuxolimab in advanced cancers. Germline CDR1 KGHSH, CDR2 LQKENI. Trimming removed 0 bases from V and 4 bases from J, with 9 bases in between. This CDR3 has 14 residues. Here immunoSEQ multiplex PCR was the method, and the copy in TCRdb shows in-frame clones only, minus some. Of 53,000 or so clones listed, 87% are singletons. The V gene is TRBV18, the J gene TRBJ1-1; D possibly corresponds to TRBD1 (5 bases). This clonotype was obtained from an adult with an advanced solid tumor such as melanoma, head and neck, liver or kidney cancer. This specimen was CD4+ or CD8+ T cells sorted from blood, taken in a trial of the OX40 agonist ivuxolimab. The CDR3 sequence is CASSPPKGTTEAFF. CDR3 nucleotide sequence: TGTGCCAGCTCACCACCGAAGGGGACCACTGAAGCTTTCTTT.